This passage covers 16 T cell receptor beta chains from one sample sequenced in a study of T cells in Graves' hyperthyroidism and ophthalmopathy. RNA transcripts gave rise to amplified TCR beta CDR3 regions. Researchers ran a first-round RT-PCR on the TCR CDR3 using the HTBI primer set. One entry per CDR3 protein results from TCRdb running MiXCR on the multiplex PCR reads. The table records around 500,000 distinct CDR3 sequences, around an eighth of them present only once. The sample comprised blood. The receptor source for this set is a woman aged 18-29 years with Graves' hyperthyroidism.

This clonotype was seen many times. This chain connects TRBV7-9 to TRBJ1-1; no clear D gene. Deletions cut 0 bases from V and 0 bases from J, with 5 bases between. Germline loops: CDR1 SEHNR, CDR2 FQNEAQ (reference sequence). This CDR3 is built from 14 residues. The CDR3 region has the DNA TGTGCCAGCAGCTTAGCCCCTGTGAACACTGAAGCTTTCTTT. Protein: CASSLAPVNTEAFF.

The V call is TRBV29-1, the J call TRBJ2-1, with 7 bases matching TRBD1. From germline, CDR1 is SQVTM and CDR2 ANQGSEA. The length of the CDR3 is 16 residues. V lost 7 bases and J lost 0; bases outside the gene matches: 12. CDR3 protein: CSAETGAGSSYNEQFF. DNA for the CDR3: TGCAGCGCCGAAACAGGGGCTGGGAGCTCCTACAATGAGCAGTTCTTC.

This clonotype occurred many times. This chain links TRBV10-3 with TRBJ2-3, with D possibly matching TRBD2 (6 bases). The V and J ends lost 6 bases and 2 bases respectively, with 9 bases between them. The CDR3 consists of 13 residues. Germline CDR1 is ENHRY and CDR2 is SYGVKD. DNA of the CDR3: TGTGCCATCAGACGGGAGCTCACAGATACGCAGTATTTT. It is translated as CAIRRELTDTQYF.

V is TRBV18 and J is TRBJ2-7, with D maybe TRBD1 (5 bases). The V gene's germline CDR1 is KGHSH and CDR2 LQKENI. There are 13 residues in the CDR3. CDR3 residues: CASPPQTDYEQYV. CDR3 sequence (DNA): TGCGCCAGCCCACCGCAGACAGACTACGAGCAGTACGTC.

The chain employs TRBV24-1 and TRBJ2-3, with D unresolved. Germline loops: CDR1 KGHDR, CDR2 SFDVKD. This CDR3 region has 12 residues. Trimming took off 6 bases at V and 2 bases at J, with 5 bases between the two ends. For the CDR3, the DNA is TGTGCCACCAGTATAGCCACAGATACGCAGTATTTT. Protein product: CATSIATDTQYF.

This clonotype was recorded many times. The V call is TRBV7-8, the J call TRBJ1-2; perhaps TRBD1 as D (5 bases). Trimming took off 6 bases at V and 5 bases at J, with 25 bases between the two ends. Germline lookup yields CDR1 SGHVS and CDR2 FQNEAQ. This CDR3 region has 17 residues. The CDR3 DNA sequence: TGTGCCAGCAGGCGAGGCCCCTCGACAGAAGTTGTTTATGGCTACACCTTC. It yields the protein CASRRGPSTEVVYGYTF.

In its sample, this clonotype was seen a few times. The chain combines TRBV29-1 with TRBJ1-2; the D is unclear. Germline-derived CDR1 and CDR2 are SQVTM and ANQGSEA. The CDR3 sequence is 14 residues long. Trimming shortened V by 4 bases and J by 3 bases, and 15 bases separated the two germline ends. CDR3 sequence (DNA): TGCAGCGTTGTAAAGGCGGATTCTGACTATGGCTACACCTTC. Translating it yields CSVVKADSDYGYTF.

The sample holds many counts of this clonotype. The chain couples TRBV6-2 or TRBV6-3 to TRBJ1-1; weak D call: TRBD1 (5 bases). Germline values: CDR1 MNHEY, CDR2 SVGEGT. The V and J ends lost 6 bases and 1 base respectively, with 15 bases between them. The CDR3 loop spans 15 amino acids. The CDR3 protein is CASSHSPGANTEAFF. In nucleotides, the CDR3 is TGTGCCAGCAGCCACTCGCCTGGGGCGAACACTGAAGCTTTCTTT.

This clonotype was recorded at least ten times. The genes are TRBV3-1 and TRBJ2-1, with D possibly being TRBD1 or TRBD2 (5 bases each). From germline, CDR1 is LGHDT and CDR2 YNNKEL (reference sequence). V was shortened by 3 bases and J by 8 bases, with 20 bases between the two germline ends. The CDR3 extends over 16 amino acids. CDR3 sequence reads: CASSHAGTPRDDEQFF. In nucleotides, the CDR3 is TGTGCCAGCAGCCATGCCGGGACCCCACGAGACGATGAGCAGTTCTTC.

In this sample, this clonotype turned up many times. The chain links TRBV7-3 to TRBJ2-2; the D is unclear. CDR1 and CDR2 (germline): SGHTA, FQGTGA. V shed 5 bases and J shed 6 bases, with 10 bases lying between them. This CDR3 has 13 residues. The CDR3: CASSPVSPGELFF. In DNA, the CDR3 is TGTGCCAGCAGCCCCGTTTCCCCCGGGGAGCTGTTTTTT.

In this sample, this clonotype turned up many times. This chain connects TRBV11-2 to TRBJ1-4, with 7 bases that match TRBD1. The germline V gene encodes CDR1 SGHAT and CDR2 FQNNGV. The length of the CDR3 is 14 residues. The ends lost 4 bases at V and 8 bases at J; junction bases unmatched: 7. Here the CDR3 reads CASSSLQGREKLFF. The CDR3 DNA reads TGTGCCAGCAGCTCCCTACAGGGGCGGGAAAAACTGTTTTTT.

This clonotype has ten or more counts. The rearrangement links TRBV30 to TRBJ2-6; D gene uncertain. Trimming pared 3 bases from V and 1 base from J, leaving 1 base between. CDR1 and CDR2 from the germline V gene are GTSNPN and SVGIG (reference sequence). CDR3 length equals 12 residues. DNA of the CDR3: TGTGCCTGGAGGTCTGGGGCCAACGTCCTGACTTTC. Residues: CAWRSGANVLTF. Full variable domain (rest looked up from reference TRBV30 and TRBJ2-6): SQTIHQWPATLVQPVGSPLSLECTVEGTSNPNLYWYRQAAGRGLQLLFYSVGIGQISSEVPQNLSASRPQDRQFILSSKKLLLSDSGFYLCAWRSGANVLTFGAGSRLTVL.

This chain links TRBV20-1 with TRBJ2-7, with D perhaps matching TRBD1 or TRBD2 (5 bases each). Germline V CDR1 and CDR2: DFQATT, SNEGSKA (reference sequence). The CDR3 covers 12 residues. Trimming removed 3 bases at V and 2 bases at J, with 8 bases between. The CDR3 is CSASKGPYEQYV. The CDR3 region has the DNA TGCAGTGCTAGCAAGGGACCCTACGAGCAGTACGTC.

This clonotype was detected many times. V usage is TRBV12-5 and J usage is TRBJ2-5; unclear D gene. This CDR3 is built from 16 residues. V was cut by 3 bases and J by 3 bases, with 17 bases left in between. Germline V CDR1 and CDR2: LGHNT, FRNRAP. CDR3 amino acids: CASGFHNLGREETQYF. The CDR3 DNA reads TGTGCTAGTGGTTTTCACAATTTAGGGCGAGAAGAGACCCAGTACTTC.

This clonotype was detected only a few times. The chain is built from TRBV6-1 and TRBJ2-7, with D unresolved. Trimming removed 6 bases at V and 3 bases at J, with 15 bases between. The CDR3 has 14 amino acids. CDR1 is MNHNS, CDR2 SASEGT, per germline. The CDR3 nucleotides are TGTGCCAGCAGAGGGTTTTCGAGCGTCTACGAGCAGTACTTC. The encoded protein is CASRGFSSVYEQYF.

This clonotype has ten or more counts. This chain joins TRBV20-1 and TRBJ2-1; D may be TRBD2 (6 bases). CDR1 and CDR2 (germline): DFQATT, SNEGSKA (reference sequence). Trimming pared 6 bases from V and 5 bases from J, leaving 11 bases between. CDR3 length equals 12 residues. The CDR3 DNA sequence: TGCAGTGCCTTAGCGGAAAACAATGAGCAGTTCTTC. Translation: CSALAENNEQFF.